This entry lists 17 T cell receptor beta chains sequenced from one sample in a study. TCRdb itself ran the 5' RACE reads through MiXCR, one entry per CDR3 protein. The sample carries approximately 11,000 distinct CDR3 sequences, under 35% recorded once. Tregs were sorted as CD4+CD25+CD127-/low cells. The sample consisted of Tregs sorted from a lymph node. These receptor sequences come from a female donor with breast cancer.

By frequency in the sample, this clonotype is medium-sized (0.01 to 0.1%). The chain combines TRBV19 with TRBJ1-1; D gene uncertain. Per germline, CDR1 LNHDA and CDR2 SQIVND (reference sequence). With 4 bases removed from V and 1 base from J, the gap between germline ends came to 7 bases. CDR3 size: 13 residues. The CDR3: CASSTGPNTEAFF. The DNA for the CDR3 is TGTGCCAGTAGTACAGGACCGAACACTGAAGCTTTCTTT.

This clonotype was seen at least ten times. This chain links TRBV9 with TRBJ1-1, with TRBD1 matching over 7 bases. The V gene's germline CDR1 is SGDLS and CDR2 YYNGEE. After removal of 0 bases from V and 0 bases from J, the junction contained 2 bases not matched to a gene. The CDR3 sequence is 15 residues long. CDR3 amino acids: CASSVGDSLNTEAFF. As DNA, the CDR3 is TGTGCCAGCAGCGTAGGGGACAGCCTGAACACTGAAGCTTTCTTT. Supplemented by reference TRBV9 and TRBJ1-1, the full variable domain reads DSGVTQTPKHLITATGQRVTLRCSPRSGDLSVYWYQQSLDQGLQFLIQYYNGEERAKGNILERFSAQQFPDLHSELNLSSLELGDSALYFCASSVGDSLNTEAFFGQGTRLTVV.

This chain connects TRBV29-1 to TRBJ1-4, with 11 positions matching TRBD1. The germline V gene encodes CDR1 SQVTM and CDR2 ANQGSEA. The junction had 14 bases not matched to a gene; V was cut back by 6 bases and J by 8 bases. This CDR3 comprises 16 residues. CDR3 protein: CSVGRDRGVSLEKLFF. The CDR3 coding sequence is TGCAGCGTGGGAAGGGACAGGGGGGTATCGCTAGAAAAACTGTTTTTT.

Points on this clonotype: A read error is possible here, since a much larger clone lies one base away. The J gene is TRBJ1-1, the V gene TRBV19; D remains ambiguous. The V and J ends lost 4 bases and 6 bases respectively, with 12 bases between them. Per the germline V gene, CDR1 is LNHDA and CDR2 is SQIVND (reference sequence). The CDR3 spans 13 residues. The DNA of the CDR3 is TGTGCCAGTAGTACCAGGTGGCACGCTGAAGCTTTCTTT. Its protein is CASSTRWHAEAFF.

To note about this clonotype: The junction shows a germline mismatch at one end, possibly a read error. The rearrangement links TRBV6-5 to TRBJ2-1; perhaps TRBD2 as D (5 bases). The CDR3 sequence is 15 residues long. Germline CDR1 and CDR2: MNHEY and SVGAGI. This chain's CDR3 is CAGRPGFPGGNEQFF. In nucleotides, the CDR3 is TGTGCCGGCAGACCCGGATTCCCCGGAGGCAATGAGCAGTTCTTC.

Many counts were recorded for this clonotype. This chain connects TRBV2 to TRBJ2-2; possibly TRBD1 for D (5 bases). Germline assignment: CDR1 SNHLY and CDR2 FYNNEI. The CDR3 is made up of 14 amino acids. With 6 bases removed from V and 2 bases from J, the gap between germline ends came to 10 bases. The CDR3 loop reads CASRSTDNTGELFF. As DNA, the CDR3 is TGTGCCAGCAGGTCGACAGACAACACCGGGGAGCTGTTTTTT.

A word on this clonotype: The DNA is omitted, as the CDR3 cannot be located on it reliably, and the CDR3 follows TCRdb's listing. The J gene is TRBJ2-1, the V gene TRBV9; TRBD1 is the table's D call and was not checked against the DNA. The germline V gene has CDR1 SGDLS and CDR2 YYNGEE. Counting both end residues, the CDR3 totals 15 amino acids. CDR3 in amino acids: CASSVVGGGTAEQLF.

This clonotype was recorded many times. The chain joins TRBV28 to TRBJ1-2; D is perhaps TRBD1 (6 bases). Germline lookup yields CDR1 MDHEN and CDR2 SYDVKM. The CDR3 runs to 23 residues. Between the trimmed V and J ends, which lost 8 bases and 0 bases, there was a span of 40 bases. Here the CDR3 reads CASQRTVLESVGAGTQSNYGYTF. The DNA of the CDR3 is TGTGCCAGCCAAAGGACAGTCTTAGAGAGTGTGGGGGCCGGAACCCAATCTAACTATGGCTACACCTTC.

As concerns this clonotype: Compared with germline, one end of the junction differs, possibly owing to a read error. The chain recombines TRBV11-2 with TRBJ2-1; D is possibly TRBD2 (5 bases). This CDR3 contains 16 residues. Germline CDR1 and CDR2: SGHAT and FQNNGV. This CDR3 reads CASSVRVASSHNERFF. The DNA for the CDR3 is TGTGCCAGCAGCGTTAGGGTAGCGAGCTCCCACAATGAGCGGTTCTTC.

This clonotype was seen ten or more times. The chain couples TRBV7-9 to TRBJ1-2; D is ambiguous. In germline, CDR1 is SEHNR, CDR2 FQNEAQ (reference sequence). CDR3 size: 15 residues. V was trimmed by 4 bases and J by 4 bases, leaving 16 bases between them. CDR3 sequence (DNA): TGTGCCAGCAGCTCCCTCCCCGGGCGCGGCTATGGCTACACCTTC. Amino acid sequence: CASSSLPGRGYGYTF.

As regards this clonotype: The final CDR3 position lacks the conserved phenylalanine or tryptophan, pointing to a likely read error. The DNA is left out, because the CDR3 cannot be placed on it with certainty; the CDR3 is given as TCRdb lists it. V and J are TRBV5-1 and TRBJ1-1; TRBD1, the D gene given by the table, was not confirmed from the DNA. The CDR3 spans 13 residues, counting both ends. The V gene's germline CDR1 is SGHRS and CDR2 YFSETQ. Here the CDR3 reads CASSPAGGTEASL.

The V call is TRBV7-9, the J call TRBJ2-1; no reliable D call. From germline, CDR1 is SEHNR and CDR2 FQNEAQ (reference sequence). This CDR3 is 14 amino acids long. The germline V and J ends were trimmed by 0 bases and 6 bases, with 9 bases remaining between them. The CDR3 DNA reads TGTGCCAGCAGCTTAGCGTGGGAAAGCAATGAGCAGTTCTTC. It yields the protein CASSLAWESNEQFF.

This clonotype is termed medium-sized. The chain employs TRBV6-5 and TRBJ1-5; TRBD1 matches at 7 bases. Trimming took 6 bases from V and 4 from J; bases not matched to a gene: 9. The CDR3 covers 15 residues. Germline V lookup: CDR1 MNHEY, CDR2 SVGAGI. The CDR3 here is CASSRDSGLNQPQHF. The CDR3 coding sequence is TGTGCCAGCAGCCGGGACAGCGGGCTTAATCAGCCCCAGCATTTT.

To note about this clonotype: This may stem from a read error, because a much larger clone lies one nucleotide away. The V gene is TRBV3-1, the J gene TRBJ1-2, with D uncertain. The V end lost 3 bases, the J end lost 1 base, and 18 bases lay between the germline ends. The germline V gene encodes CDR1 LGHDT and CDR2 YNNKEL (reference sequence). The CDR3 length is 17 residues. The CDR3 DNA follows: TGTGCCAGCAGCCACTCCTCTTTGGGGAGAGGTAACTATGGCTACACCTTC. Amino acids: CASSHSSLGRGNYGYTF.

By sample fraction, this clonotype is medium-sized. J is TRBJ1-5 and V is TRBV2; D is unclear. The V gene lost 6 bases and the J gene lost 0 bases, with 9 bases spanning the gap. Germline CDR1 is SNHLY and CDR2 is FYNNEI. This CDR3 is built from 14 residues. The CDR3 reads CASRSDYSNQPQHF. In DNA form, the CDR3 reads TGTGCCAGCAGGTCAGACTATAGCAATCAGCCCCAGCATTTT.

Notes on this clonotype: This clone may be a read error of a much larger clone one base away. J is TRBJ2-4 and V is TRBV7-9; TRBD1 aligns across 7 bases. Germline CDR1 is SEHNR and CDR2 is FQNEAQ (reference sequence). The CDR3 totals 16 residues. The CDR3 DNA reads TGTGCCAGCAACTTAGGGCCTCACACCAGGGGGAACATTCAGTACTTC. As protein: CASNLGPHTRGNIQYF.

At least ten counts were recorded for this clonotype. This chain joins TRBV9 and TRBJ2-7, with D hard to call. V was clipped by 0 bases and J by 3 bases, with 13 bases between them. Germline-derived CDR1 and CDR2 are SGDLS and YYNGEE. This CDR3 is 15 amino acids long. The CDR3 region is CASSVGHHHVYEQYF. The CDR3 region has the DNA TGTGCCAGCAGCGTAGGGCACCACCACGTCTACGAGCAGTACTTC. Full variable domain (remainder filled in from reference TRBV9 and TRBJ2-7): DSGVTQTPKHLITATGQRVTLRCSPRSGDLSVYWYQQSLDQGLQFLIQYYNGEERAKGNILERFSAQQFPDLHSELNLSSLELGDSALYFCASSVGHHHVYEQYFGPGTRLTVT.